The 9 T cell receptor beta chains presented below share a single source sample, sequenced in a study of T cell repertoires in cytomegalovirus infection. TCRdb re-called the reads with MiXCR, one entry per CDR3 protein. The sample records roughly 630,000 distinct CDR3 sequences, about 24% being singletons. Input material: CD8+ T cells from PBMCs. Every receptor here comes from a human donor in good health (CMV status not recorded). Some clones in this sample may be carry-over from other donors' samples.

V gene TRBV6-6 combines with J gene TRBJ2-5, with D perhaps TRBD2 (5 bases). Germline V gives CDR1 MNHNY, CDR2 SVGAGI (reference sequence). CDR3 length: 13 amino acids. Trimming pared 10 bases from V and 1 base from J, leaving 13 bases between. CDR3 DNA sequence: TGTGCCAACAGACGCGAGGGCCAAGAGACCCAGTACTTC. It translates to CANRREGQETQYF.

This clonotype was counted only a few times. The chain employs TRBV29-1 and TRBJ2-6; D gene unclear. Germline values: CDR1 SQVTM, CDR2 ANQGSEA. There are 15 residues in the CDR3. V gave up 0 bases and J gave up 0 bases, with 6 bases separating them. DNA of the CDR3: TGCAGCGTTGAAGACCCGGGCTCTGGGGCCAACGTCCTGACTTTC. This encodes CSVEDPGSGANVLTF.

The gene calls are TRBV20-1 and TRBJ2-7, with 8 bases lining up with TRBD1. This CDR3 spans 16 amino acids. Looked up from germline, CDR1 is DFQATT and CDR2 is SNEGSKA (reference sequence). V shed 4 bases, J shed 1 base, and the junction held 12 bases outside the gene matches. CDR3 in DNA: TGCAGTGCTAAACCAGGACAGGGAGTTTCTTCCTACGAGCAGTACTTC. Translated, it gives CSAKPGQGVSSYEQYF.

This clonotype was counted ten times or more. The J gene is TRBJ2-5, the V gene TRBV7-2; TRBD1 matches 9 bases. Germline CDR1 and CDR2: SGHTA and FQGNSA. The junction had 7 bases not matched to a gene; V was cut back by 3 bases and J by 5 bases. The CDR3 is 15 amino acids. The CDR3 DNA follows: TGTGCCAGCAGCTTGAACAGGGGGCCCGAGGAGACCCAGTACTTC. This translates into CASSLNRGPEETQYF. Filled out from reference TRBV7-2 and TRBJ2-5, the complete variable domain reads GAGVSQSPSNKVTEKGKDVELRCDPISGHTALYWYRQSLGQGLEFLIYFQGNSAPDKSGLPSDRFSAERTGGSVSTLTIQRTQQEDSAVYLCASSLNRGPEETQYFGPGTRLLVL.

This clonotype was counted many times. The chain recombines TRBV10-3 with TRBJ2-7, with 8 bases that match TRBD1. Germline V gives CDR1 ENHRY, CDR2 SYGVKD. The CDR3 is 15 residues long. Trimming took 5 bases from V and 0 from J; bases not matched to a gene: 6. The CDR3 here is CAISKGQGYSYEQYF. As DNA, the CDR3 is TGTGCCATCAGTAAAGGACAGGGCTACTCCTACGAGCAGTACTTC.

The rearrangement links TRBV19 to TRBJ1-1, with TRBD1 identical over 8 bases. Per the germline V gene, CDR1 is LNHDA and CDR2 is SQIVND (reference sequence). The V and J ends lost 3 bases and 6 bases, in that order; junction bases with no gene match: 6. The CDR3 covers 14 residues. CDR3 residues: CASSISQGAAEAFF. CDR3 DNA sequence: TGTGCCAGTAGTATCAGCCAGGGGGCAGCTGAAGCTTTCTTT. Variable domain in full (rest from reference TRBV19 and TRBJ1-1): DGGITQSPKYLFRKEGQNVTLSCEQNLNHDAMYWYRQDPGQGLRLIYYSQIVNDFQKGDIAEGYSVSREKKESFPLTVTSAQKNPTAFYLCASSISQGAAEAFFGQGTRLTVV.

This clonotype was seen a handful of times. The chain couples TRBV15 to TRBJ2-7; 8 bases line up with TRBD1. The CDR3 is 16 residues long. The V segment lost 0 bases and the J segment 7 bases; nucleotides outside the gene matches: 11. Per the germline V gene, CDR1 is LNHNV and CDR2 is YYDKDF (reference sequence). The CDR3 DNA reads as TGTGCCACCAGCAGAGATGGGGCTTGGACAGGGCGAGAGCAGTACGTC. It codes for CATSRDGAWTGREQYV.

A note on this clonotype: The CDR3 ends on some other residue instead of the conserved phenylalanine or tryptophan, so this is likely a read error. The chain has TRBV10-3 and TRBJ1-1, with D unclear. V was shortened by 4 bases and J by 0 bases, with 9 bases between the two germline ends. This CDR3 contains 14 residues. The germline gives CDR1 ENHRY, CDR2 SYGVKD. The CDR3 here is CAISVEPMNTEAFL. The CDR3 coding sequence is TGTGCCATCAGTGTTGAACCCATGAACACTGAAGCTTTCCTT.

The CDR3 DNA reads as TGCAGCGTTGAAGGCCTCTCACAGGGAGGTGTTGGAGAGACCCAGTACTTC. This codes for CSVEGLSQGGVGETQYF. The chain couples TRBV29-1 to TRBJ2-5, with D perhaps TRBD1 or TRBD2 (6 bases each). Germline lookup yields CDR1 SQVTM and CDR2 ANQGSEA. CDR3 length: 17 residues. Trimming took off 1 base at V and 4 bases at J, with 22 bases between the two ends.